This TCR beta chain stems from a study of siplizumab effects on memory and regulatory T cells. Study-level points and caveats: A major contribution to the alloresponse seemed to be made by naive T cells, which seemed more diverse than memory cells. Poor capture below about 10^-5 frequency left most alloreactive clones unmapped to unstimulated subsets. Siplizumab produced a significant reduction in alloreactive sequences that were traceable to unstimulated CD4+ memory cells.

With respect to this clone: Its antigen remains unidentified.

For every sample, 90,000 to 100,000 TCR templates were assayed. The repertoire was sequenced with immunoSEQ multiplex PCR; TCRdb's copy has only in-frame clones and lacks some. The sample has approximately 50,000 clones; about 94% are singletons. In germline, CDR1 is SEHNR, CDR2 FQNEAQ (reference sequence). This CDR3 has 15 residues. The V end lost 4 bases, the J end lost 9 bases, and 21 bases lay between the germline ends. This rearrangement joins TRBV7-9 to TRBJ1-2, with TRBD1 as a possible D gene (6 bases). The source is a human donor in good health. What was sequenced was CD8+ T cells sorted from blood. CDR3 DNA: TGTGCCAGCAGCTCCCCACAGGGTGGGGTAGGTAGCTACACCTTC. It is translated as CASSSPQGGVGSYTF.